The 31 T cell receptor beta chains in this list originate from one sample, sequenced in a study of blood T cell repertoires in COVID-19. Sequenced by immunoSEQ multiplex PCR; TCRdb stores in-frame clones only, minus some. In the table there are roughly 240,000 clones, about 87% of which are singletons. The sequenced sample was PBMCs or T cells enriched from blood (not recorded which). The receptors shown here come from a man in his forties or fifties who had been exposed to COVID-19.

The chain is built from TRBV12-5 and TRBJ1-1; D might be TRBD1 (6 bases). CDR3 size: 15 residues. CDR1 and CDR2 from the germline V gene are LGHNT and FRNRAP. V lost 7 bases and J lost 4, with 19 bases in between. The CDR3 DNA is TGTGCTAGTGATCCACAGGGCCCCCCGACCACTGAAGCTTTCTTT. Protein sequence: CASDPQGPPTTEAFF.

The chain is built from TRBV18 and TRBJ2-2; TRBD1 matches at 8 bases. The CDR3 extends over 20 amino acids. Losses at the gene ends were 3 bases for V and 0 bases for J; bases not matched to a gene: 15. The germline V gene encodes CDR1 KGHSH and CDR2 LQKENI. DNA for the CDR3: TGTGCCAGCTCACCTTTTTACGAGACAGGGGAATTGTCGAACACCGGGGAGCTGTTTTTT. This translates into CASSPFYETGELSNTGELFF.

The CDR3 here is CASSLWGESSYNEQFF. For the CDR3, the DNA is TGTGCCAGCAGCTTGTGGGGGGAGAGCTCCTACAATGAGCAGTTCTTC. The V gene is TRBV5-8, the J gene TRBJ2-1, with D possibly TRBD2 on 6 matching bases. This CDR3 is built from 16 residues. The germline gives CDR1 SGHTS, CDR2 YDEGEE. Trimming took 1 base from V and 0 from J, leaving 11 bases between them. Based on the CDR3 plus reference TRBV5-8 and TRBJ2-1, the full variable domain is EAGVTQSPTHLIKTRGQQATLRCSPISGHTSVYWYQQALGLGLQFLLWYDEGEERNRGNFPPRFSGRQFPNYSSELNVNALELEDSALYLCASSLWGESSYNEQFFGPGTRLTVL.

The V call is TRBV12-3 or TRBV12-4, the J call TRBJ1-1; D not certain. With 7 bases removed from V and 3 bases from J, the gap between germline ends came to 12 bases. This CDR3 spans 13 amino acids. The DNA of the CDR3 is TGTGCCAGCACCAGAGGAGGGTACACTGAAGCTTTCTTT. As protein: CASTRGGYTEAFF.

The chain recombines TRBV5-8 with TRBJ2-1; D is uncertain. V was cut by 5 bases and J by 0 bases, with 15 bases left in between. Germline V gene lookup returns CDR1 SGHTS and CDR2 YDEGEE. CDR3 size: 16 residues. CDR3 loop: CASSLERFSSYNEQFF. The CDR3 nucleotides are TGTGCCAGCAGTCTCGAACGGTTTAGCTCCTACAATGAGCAGTTCTTC.

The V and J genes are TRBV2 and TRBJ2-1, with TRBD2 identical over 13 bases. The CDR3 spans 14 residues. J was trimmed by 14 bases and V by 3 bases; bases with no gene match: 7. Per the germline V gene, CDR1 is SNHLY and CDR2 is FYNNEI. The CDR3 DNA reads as TGTGCCAGCAGTGATCGGACTAGCGGGGGCAGGAAGTTCTTC. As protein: CASSDRTSGGRKFF.

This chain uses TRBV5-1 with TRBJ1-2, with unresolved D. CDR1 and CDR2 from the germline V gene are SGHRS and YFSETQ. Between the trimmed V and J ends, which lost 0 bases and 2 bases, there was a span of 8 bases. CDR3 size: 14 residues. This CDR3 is CASSLDPGNYGYTF. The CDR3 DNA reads TGCGCCAGCAGCTTGGATCCAGGAAACTATGGCTACACCTTC.

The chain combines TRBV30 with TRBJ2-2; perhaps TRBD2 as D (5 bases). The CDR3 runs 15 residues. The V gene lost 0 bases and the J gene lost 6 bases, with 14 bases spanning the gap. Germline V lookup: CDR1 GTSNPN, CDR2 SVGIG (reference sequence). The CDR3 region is CAWSVSRIGAGELFF. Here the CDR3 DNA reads TGTGCCTGGAGTGTAAGCAGGATCGGGGCCGGGGAGCTGTTTTTT.

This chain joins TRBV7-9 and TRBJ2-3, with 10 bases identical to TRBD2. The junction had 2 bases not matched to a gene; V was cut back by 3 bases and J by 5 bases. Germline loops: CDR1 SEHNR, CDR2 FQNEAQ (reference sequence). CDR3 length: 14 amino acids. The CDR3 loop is CASSFLAGGDTQYF. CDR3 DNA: TGTGCCAGCAGCTTTTTAGCGGGGGGAGATACGCAGTATTTT. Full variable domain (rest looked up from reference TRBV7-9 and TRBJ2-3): DTGVSQNPRHKITKRGQNVTFRCDPISEHNRLYWYRQTLGQGPEFLTYFQNEAQLEKSRLLSDRFSAERPKGSFSTLEIQRTEQGDSAMYLCASSFLAGGDTQYFGPGTRLTVL.

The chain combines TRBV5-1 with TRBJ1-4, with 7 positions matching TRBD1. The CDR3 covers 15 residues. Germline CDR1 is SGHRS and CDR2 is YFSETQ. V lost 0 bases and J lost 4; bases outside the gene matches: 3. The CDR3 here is CASSLEGTDNEKLFF. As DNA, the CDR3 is TGCGCCAGCAGCTTGGAGGGGACAGATAATGAAAAACTGTTTTTT.

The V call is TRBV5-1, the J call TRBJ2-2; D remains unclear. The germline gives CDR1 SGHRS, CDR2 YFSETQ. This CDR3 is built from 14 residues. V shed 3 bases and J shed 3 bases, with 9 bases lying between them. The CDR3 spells CASSSRPDTGELFF. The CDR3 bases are TGCGCCAGCAGCTCTCGTCCGGACACCGGGGAGCTGTTTTTT.

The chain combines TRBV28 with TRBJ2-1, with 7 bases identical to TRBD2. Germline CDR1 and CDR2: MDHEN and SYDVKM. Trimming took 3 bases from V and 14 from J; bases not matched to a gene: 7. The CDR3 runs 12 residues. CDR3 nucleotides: TGTGCCAGCAGTTTCGGAGCGGGATGGGAGTTCTTC. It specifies CASSFGAGWEFF. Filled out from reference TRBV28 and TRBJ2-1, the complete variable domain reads DVKVTQSSRYLVKRTGEKVFLECVQDMDHENMFWYRQDPGLGLRLIYFSYDVKMKEKGDIPEGYSVSREKKERFSLILESASTNQTSMYLCASSFGAGWEFFGPGTRLTVL.

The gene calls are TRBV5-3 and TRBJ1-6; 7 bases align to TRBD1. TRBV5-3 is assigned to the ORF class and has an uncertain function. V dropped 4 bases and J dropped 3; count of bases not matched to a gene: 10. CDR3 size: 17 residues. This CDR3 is CARSKPTGANYNSPLHF. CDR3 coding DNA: TGTGCCAGAAGCAAACCCACAGGGGCAAACTATAATTCACCCCTCCACTTT.

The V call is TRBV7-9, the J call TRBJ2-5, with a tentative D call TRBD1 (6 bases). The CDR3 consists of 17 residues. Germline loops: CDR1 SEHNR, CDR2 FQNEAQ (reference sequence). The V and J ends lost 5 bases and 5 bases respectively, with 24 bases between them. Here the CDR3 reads CASSARDIKEFQETQYF. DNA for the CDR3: TGTGCCAGCAGCGCCAGGGACATAAAGGAATTTCAGGAGACCCAGTACTTC.

The CDR3 spells CASSLAGTGPDYGYTF. CDR3 DNA: TGTGCCAGCAGTTTGGCTGGGACAGGGCCGGACTATGGCTACACCTTC. The chain joins TRBV28 to TRBJ1-2; 9 bases match TRBD1. V trimming: 3 bases; J trimming: 3 bases; junction bases outside the gene matches: 8. This CDR3 region has 16 residues. From germline, CDR1 is MDHEN and CDR2 SYDVKM.

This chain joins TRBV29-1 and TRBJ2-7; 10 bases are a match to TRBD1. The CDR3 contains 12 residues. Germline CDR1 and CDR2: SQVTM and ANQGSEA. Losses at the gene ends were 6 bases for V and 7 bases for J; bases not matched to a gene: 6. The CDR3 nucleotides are TGCAGCGTCGGGACAGGGGCTCGAGAGCAGTACTTC. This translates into CSVGTGAREQYF.

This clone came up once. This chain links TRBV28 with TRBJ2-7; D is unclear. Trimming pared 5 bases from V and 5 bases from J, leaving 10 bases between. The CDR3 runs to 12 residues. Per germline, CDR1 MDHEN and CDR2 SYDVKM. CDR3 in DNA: TGTGCCAGCAGTGCCGCCCCTAACGAGCAGTACTTC. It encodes CASSAAPNEQYF.

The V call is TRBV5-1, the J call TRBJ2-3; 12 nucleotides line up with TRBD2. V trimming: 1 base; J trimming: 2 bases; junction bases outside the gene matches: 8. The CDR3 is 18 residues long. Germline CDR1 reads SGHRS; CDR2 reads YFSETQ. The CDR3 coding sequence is TGCGCCAGCAGCTTGAAACTAGCGGGGGGTCGAGTCACAGATACGCAGTATTTT. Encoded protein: CASSLKLAGGRVTDTQYF.

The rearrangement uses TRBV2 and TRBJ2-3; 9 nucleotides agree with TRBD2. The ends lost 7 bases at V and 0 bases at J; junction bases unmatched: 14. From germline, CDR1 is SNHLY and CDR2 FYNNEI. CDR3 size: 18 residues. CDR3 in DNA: TGTGCCAGCAAGGTGGCGACTAGCGGTGCCTCTAGCACAGATACGCAGTATTTT. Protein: CASKVATSGASSTDTQYF.

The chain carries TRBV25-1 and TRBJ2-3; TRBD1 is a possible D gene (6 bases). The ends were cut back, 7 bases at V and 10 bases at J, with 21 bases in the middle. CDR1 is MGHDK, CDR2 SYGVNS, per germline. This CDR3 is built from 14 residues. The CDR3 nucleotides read TGTGCCAGCACCGCAGGGGATTTGTACCACCCGCAGTATTTT. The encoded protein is CASTAGDLYHPQYF.

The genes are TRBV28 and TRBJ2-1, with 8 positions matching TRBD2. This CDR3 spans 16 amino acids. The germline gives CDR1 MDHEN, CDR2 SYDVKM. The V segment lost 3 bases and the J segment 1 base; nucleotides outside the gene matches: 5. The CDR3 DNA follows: TGTGCCAGCAGTTTTCCCCCGGGAGGGTCCTACAATGAGCAGTTCTTC. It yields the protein CASSFPPGGSYNEQFF.

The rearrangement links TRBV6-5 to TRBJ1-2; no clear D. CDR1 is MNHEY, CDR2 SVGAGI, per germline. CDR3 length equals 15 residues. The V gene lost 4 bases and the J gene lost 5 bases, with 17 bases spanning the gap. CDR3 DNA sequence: TGTGCCAGCAGTTCTTATGCGGGCGGGAGTTATGGCTACACCTTC. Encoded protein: CASSSYAGGSYGYTF.

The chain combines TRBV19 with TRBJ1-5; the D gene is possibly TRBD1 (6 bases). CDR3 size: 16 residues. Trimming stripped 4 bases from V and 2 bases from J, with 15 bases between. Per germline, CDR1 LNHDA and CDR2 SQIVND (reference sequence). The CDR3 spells CASSTGGGLGNQPQHF. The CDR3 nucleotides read TGTGCCAGTAGTACGGGGGGCGGCTTAGGCAATCAGCCCCAGCATTTT. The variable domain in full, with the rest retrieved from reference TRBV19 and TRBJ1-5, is DGGITQSPKYLFRKEGQNVTLSCEQNLNHDAMYWYRQDPGQGLRLIYYSQIVNDFQKGDIAEGYSVSREKKESFPLTVTSAQKNPTAFYLCASSTGGGLGNQPQHFGDGTRLSIL.

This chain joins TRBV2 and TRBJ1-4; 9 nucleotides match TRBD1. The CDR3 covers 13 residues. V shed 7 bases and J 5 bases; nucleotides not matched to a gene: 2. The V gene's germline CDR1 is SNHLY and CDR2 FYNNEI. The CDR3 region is CASNGQGNEKLFF. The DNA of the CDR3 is TGTGCCAGCAACGGACAGGGGAATGAAAAACTGTTTTTT.

The CDR3 DNA reads as TGCGCCAGCAGCTTATCAGGGTTCGCCGACAATGAGCAGTTCTTC. Protein: CASSLSGFADNEQFF. The chain carries TRBV5-1 and TRBJ2-1; perhaps TRBD1 as D (5 bases). With 2 bases removed from V and 5 bases from J, the gap between germline ends came to 14 bases. Per germline, CDR1 SGHRS and CDR2 YFSETQ. This CDR3 has 15 amino acids.

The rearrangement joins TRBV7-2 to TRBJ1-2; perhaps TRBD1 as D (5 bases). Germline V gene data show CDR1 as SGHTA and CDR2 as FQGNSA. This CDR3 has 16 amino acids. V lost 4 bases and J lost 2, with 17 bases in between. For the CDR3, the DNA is TGTGCCAGCAGCTCTCAGTACGTGACAGAGAACTATGGCTACACCTTC. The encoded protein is CASSSQYVTENYGYTF. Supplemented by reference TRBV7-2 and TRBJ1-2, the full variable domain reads GAGVSQSPSNKVTEKGKDVELRCDPISGHTALYWYRQSLGQGLEFLIYFQGNSAPDKSGLPSDRFSAERTGGSVSTLTIQRTQQEDSAVYLCASSSQYVTENYGYTFGSGTRLTVV.

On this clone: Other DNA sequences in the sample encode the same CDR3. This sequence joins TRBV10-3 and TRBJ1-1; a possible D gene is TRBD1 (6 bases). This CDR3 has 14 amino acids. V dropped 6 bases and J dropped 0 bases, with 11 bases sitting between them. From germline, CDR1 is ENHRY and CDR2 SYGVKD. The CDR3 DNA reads TGTGCCATCAGCCCGACAGGTATGAACACTGAAGCTTTCTTT. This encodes CAISPTGMNTEAFF.

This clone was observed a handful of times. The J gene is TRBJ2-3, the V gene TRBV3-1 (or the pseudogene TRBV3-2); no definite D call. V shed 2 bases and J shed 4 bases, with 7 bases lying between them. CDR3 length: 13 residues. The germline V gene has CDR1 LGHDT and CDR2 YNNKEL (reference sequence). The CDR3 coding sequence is TGTGCCAGCAGCCAAAAGGAGTCAGATACGCAGTATTTT. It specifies CASSQKESDTQYF.

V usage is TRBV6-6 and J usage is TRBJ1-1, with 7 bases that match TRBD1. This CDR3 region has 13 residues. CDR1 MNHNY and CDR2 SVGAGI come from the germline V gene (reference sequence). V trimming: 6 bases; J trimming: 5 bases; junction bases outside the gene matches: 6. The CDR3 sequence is CASSVGQATEAFF. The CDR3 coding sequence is TGTGCCAGCAGCGTTGGACAGGCGACTGAAGCTTTCTTT.

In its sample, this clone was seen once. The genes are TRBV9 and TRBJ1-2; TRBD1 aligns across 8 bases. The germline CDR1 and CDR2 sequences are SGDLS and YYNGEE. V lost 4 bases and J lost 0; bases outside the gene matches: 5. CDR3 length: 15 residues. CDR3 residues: CASSPRTGPNYGYTF. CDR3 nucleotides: TGTGCCAGCAGCCCGAGGACAGGGCCTAACTATGGCTACACCTTC.

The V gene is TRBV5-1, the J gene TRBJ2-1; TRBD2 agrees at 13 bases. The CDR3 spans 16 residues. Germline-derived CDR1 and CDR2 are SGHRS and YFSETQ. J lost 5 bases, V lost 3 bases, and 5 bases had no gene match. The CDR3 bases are TGCGCCAGCAGCTCGGAAGGACTAGCGGGGGACAATGAGCAGTTCTTC. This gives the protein CASSSEGLAGDNEQFF.